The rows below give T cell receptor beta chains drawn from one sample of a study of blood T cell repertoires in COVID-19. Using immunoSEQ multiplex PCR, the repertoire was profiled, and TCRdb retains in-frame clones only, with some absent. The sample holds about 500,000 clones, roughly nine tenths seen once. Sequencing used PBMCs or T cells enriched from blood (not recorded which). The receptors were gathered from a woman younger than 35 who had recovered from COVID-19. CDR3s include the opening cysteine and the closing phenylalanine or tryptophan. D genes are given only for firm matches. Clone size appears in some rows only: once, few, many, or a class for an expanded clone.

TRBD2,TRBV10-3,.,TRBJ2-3,TGTGCCATCCGTCCGAGAGCGGGGGTGACAGATACGCAGTATTTT,CAIRPRAGVTDTQYF
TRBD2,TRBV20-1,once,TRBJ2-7,TGCAGTGCTAGTTCTCCCCAGGGAGGGCCCGAGCAGTACTTC,CSASSPQGGPEQYF
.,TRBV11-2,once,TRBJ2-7,TGTGCCAGCAGCTTGCGGAGGGACAGCTCCTACGAGCAGTACTTC,CASSLRRDSSYEQYF
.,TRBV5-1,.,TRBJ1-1,TGCGCCAGCAGCTTGCCCGCGGAGAACACTGAAGCTTTCTTT,CASSLPAENTEAFF
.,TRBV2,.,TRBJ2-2,TGTGCCAGCAGTGAAGAGTCCGAGGGCGGGGAGCTGTTTTTT,CASSEESEGGELFF
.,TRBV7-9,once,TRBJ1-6,TGTGCCAGCAGCTTAGCATTCGAGGCAGGGGTGAAGTCACCCCTCCACTTT,CASSLAFEAGVKSPLHF
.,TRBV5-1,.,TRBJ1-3,TGCGCCAGCATATCTGGAAACACCATATATTTT,CASISGNTIYF
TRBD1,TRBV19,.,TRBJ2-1,TGTGCCAGTACCGGAAAGGGGCGACAGGGGGCGGGTGAGCAGTTCTTC,CASTGKGRQGAGEQFF
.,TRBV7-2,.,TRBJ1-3,TGTGCCAGCAGCCCCAGGGGTGGGGCCTCTGGAAACACCATATATTTT,CASSPRGGASGNTIYF
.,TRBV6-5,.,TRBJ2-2,TGTGCCAGCAGTTACTCGATGAGAGTTTACACCGGGGAGCTGTTTTTT,CASSYSMRVYTGELFF
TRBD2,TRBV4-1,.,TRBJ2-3,TGCGCCAGCAGCCAAGTCCCAGCGGGGGGCACCACAGATACGCAGTATTTT,CASSQVPAGGTTDTQYF
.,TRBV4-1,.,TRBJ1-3,TGCGCCAGCAGCCATCTACAGGTGGGAAACACCATATATTTT,CASSHLQVGNTIYF
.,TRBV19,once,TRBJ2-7,TGTGCCAGTAGCCGGACCTCCGAGTTCGGGGTCTACGAGCAGTACTTC,CASSRTSEFGVYEQYF
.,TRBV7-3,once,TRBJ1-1,TGTGCCAGCAGCGCGGACAGCAACACTGAAGCTTTCTTT,CASSADSNTEAFF
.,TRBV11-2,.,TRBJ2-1,TGTGCCAGCAGCTTAGGGCCCGAGCAGTTCTTC,CASSLGPEQFF
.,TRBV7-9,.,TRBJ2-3,TGTGCCAGCAGCGCATCGGATCAGGCTAACACAGATACGCAGTATTTT,CASSASDQANTDTQYF
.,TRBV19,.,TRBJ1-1,TGTGCCAGTAGTCCCGGGTGGGAGGGCACTGAAGCTTTCTTT,CASSPGWEGTEAFF
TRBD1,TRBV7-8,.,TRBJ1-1,TGTGCCAGCAGCCTAGACAGGGGTGCGAACACTGAAGCTTTCTTT,CASSLDRGANTEAFF
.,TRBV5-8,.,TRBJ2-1,TGTGCCAGCAGAAGCCGGGTCCCCTCGGGGAACAATGAGCAGTTCTTC,CASRSRVPSGNNEQFF
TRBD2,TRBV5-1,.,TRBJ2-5,TGCGCCAGCAACGGACTAGCGGGGGGGGCCGGAGAGACCCAGTACTTC,CASNGLAGGAGETQYF
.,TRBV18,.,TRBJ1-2,TGTGCCAGCTCCCCCGGCCTGAGGGCTGGTGGCTACACCTTC,CASSPGLRAGGYTF
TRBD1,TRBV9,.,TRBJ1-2,TGTGCCAGCAGCGTAGGGACAGGGGGATACTATGGCTACACCTTC,CASSVGTGGYYGYTF
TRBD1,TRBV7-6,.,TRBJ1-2,TGTGCCAGCAGCTCTTGGGGCCGGGACAGTAGTTATGGCTACACCTTC,CASSSWGRDSSYGYTF
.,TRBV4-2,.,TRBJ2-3,TGTGCCAGCAGTTACTCGGGGACTTCAGATACGCAGTATTTT,CASSYSGTSDTQYF
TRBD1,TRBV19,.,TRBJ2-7,TGTGCCAGTAGCTGGACAGGGAGAGGGAGCTCCTACGAGCAGTACTTC,CASSWTGRGSSYEQYF
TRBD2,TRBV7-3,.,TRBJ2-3,TGTGCCAGCAGCCCCGGGGGGGTCCCAGATACGCAGTATTTT,CASSPGGVPDTQYF
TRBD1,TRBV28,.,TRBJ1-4,TGTGCCAGCAGTTCCTTGACAGGGGGGAATGAAAAACTGTTTTTT,CASSSLTGGNEKLFF
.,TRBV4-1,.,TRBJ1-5,TGCGCCAGCAGCCAACGGGTGAATAGCAATCAGCCCCAGCATTTT,CASSQRVNSNQPQHF